The next 25 T cell receptor beta chains were all read from a single sample in a study of CD8 T cell repertoires and HIV-1 epitope variants. TCRdb keeps only in-frame clones here, not all; method: immunoSEQ multiplex PCR. The sample contains more than 85,000 clones, approximately 70% of which appear only once. Sequencing was done on a sample of uncultured baseline CD8+ T cells from peripheral blood mononuclear cells (PBMCs). These receptors were obtained from a male donor with HIV.

The table lists this clone with a count of one. The chain carries TRBV28 and TRBJ1-5; 7 positions agree with TRBD1. This CDR3 comprises 14 residues. Germline V lookup: CDR1 MDHEN, CDR2 SYDVKM. V shed 11 bases, J shed 1 base, and the junction held 8 bases outside the gene matches. CDR3 sequence reads: CAGTAGGSNQPQHF. The CDR3 region has the DNA TGTGCCGGGACAGCTGGGGGGAGCAATCAGCCCCAGCATTTT.

This clone turned up a few times. The chain employs TRBV11-3 and TRBJ1-1; D not resolved. The CDR3 loop spans 15 amino acids. Deletions cut 1 base from V and 2 bases from J, with 11 bases between. The V gene's germline CDR1 is SGHNT and CDR2 YENEEA. The CDR3 DNA is TGTGCCAGCAGCTTAGGGTTAGGACCTAACACTGAAGCTTTCTTT. This gives the protein CASSLGLGPNTEAFF.

The sample holds a few counts of this clone. V and J are TRBV16 and TRBJ2-3; a possible D gene is TRBD2 (6 bases). Germline V CDR1 and CDR2: KGHSY, FQNENV. The V gene lost 4 bases and the J gene lost 6 bases, with 17 bases spanning the gap. The CDR3 sequence is 15 residues long. CDR3 DNA sequence: TGTGCCAGCAGCCTCGGAGGGGCTAAATCGGATACGCAGTATTTT. Protein product: CASSLGGAKSDTQYF. The whole variable domain, remainder taken from reference TRBV16 and TRBJ2-3, is GEEVAQTPKHLVRGEGQKAKLYCAPIKGHSYVFWYQQVLKNEFKFLISFQNENVFDETGMPKERFSAKCLPNSPCSLEIQATKLEDSAVYFCASSLGGAKSDTQYFGPGTRLTVL.

The genes are TRBV6-1 and TRBJ2-7, with 9 positions matching TRBD1. V gave up 0 bases and J gave up 4 bases; unmatched junction bases: 4. There are 15 residues in the CDR3. The germline CDR1 and CDR2 sequences are MNHNS and SASEGT. CDR3 amino acids: CASSEAPGQGYEQYF. CDR3 in DNA: TGTGCCAGCAGTGAAGCCCCGGGACAGGGTTACGAGCAGTACTTC.

CDR3 bases: TGTGCCAGCAGTTACTCGAAGAAGTACACCGGGGAGCTGTTTTTT. It is translated as CASSYSKKYTGELFF. The rearrangement links TRBV6-5 to TRBJ2-2; D not certain. This CDR3 spans 15 amino acids. V shed 0 bases and J shed 3 bases, with 8 bases lying between them. The germline V gene has CDR1 MNHEY and CDR2 SVGAGI.

The rearrangement joins TRBV7-2 to TRBJ1-5; perhaps TRBD1 as D (5 bases). The CDR3 runs to 15 residues. V lost 5 bases to trimming and J lost 5 bases, with 16 bases between them. CDR1 is SGHTA, CDR2 FQGNSA, per germline. Here the CDR3 reads CASSPMGRGDQPQHF. The CDR3 coding sequence is TGTGCCAGCAGCCCAATGGGGAGAGGGGATCAGCCCCAGCATTTT.

The CDR3 DNA reads as TGTGCCACCAGCAGAGATATAGTGAGCTCCTACGAGCAGTACTTC. Residues: CATSRDIVSSYEQYF. The rearrangement uses TRBV15 and TRBJ2-7; D gene uncertain. Trimming cost V 0 bases and J 0 bases, with 9 bases left between them. Per the germline V gene, CDR1 is LNHNV and CDR2 is YYDKDF (reference sequence). The CDR3 extends over 15 amino acids.

This chain links TRBV27 with TRBJ2-1; no definite D call. Germline V CDR1 and CDR2: MNHEY, SMNVEV (reference sequence). V was clipped by 7 bases and J by 3 bases, with 16 bases between them. This CDR3 is 15 amino acids long. In DNA, the CDR3 is TGTGCCAGCAAATTACGGGTAGAAGACTACAATGAGCAGTTCTTC. It specifies CASKLRVEDYNEQFF.

The V gene is TRBV7-9, the J gene TRBJ1-5; D call uncertain. Germline CDR1 is SEHNR and CDR2 is FQNEAQ (reference sequence). V lost 4 bases, J lost 0 bases, and 13 bases lay in between. The CDR3 is 16 amino acids. CDR3 region: CASSSTQGNSNQPQHF. The CDR3 coding sequence is TGTGCCAGCAGCTCCACACAAGGGAATAGCAATCAGCCCCAGCATTTT.

This chain connects TRBV29-1 to TRBJ1-2; 8 nucleotides match TRBD1. This CDR3 is built from 12 residues. CDR1 SQVTM and CDR2 ANQGSEA come from the germline V gene. The V gene end was trimmed by 6 bases and the J gene end by 2 bases; junction bases not matched to a gene: 2. CDR3 nucleotides: TGCAGCGTGTGGACAGGGAACTATGGCTACACCTTC. This gives the protein CSVWTGNYGYTF.

The rearrangement links TRBV7-8 to TRBJ1-5; no clear D. V lost 4 bases to trimming and J lost 9 bases, with 7 bases between them. CDR1 and CDR2 (germline): SGHVS, FQNEAQ. CDR3 length: 11 amino acids. CDR3 protein: CASSSRGPQHF. The CDR3 DNA sequence: TGTGCCAGCAGCTCTAGAGGGCCCCAGCATTTT.

CDR3 region: CASSLVSSYEQYF. The CDR3 DNA reads TGTGCCAGCAGCTTAGTCAGCTCCTACGAGCAGTACTTC. The rearrangement links TRBV13 to TRBJ2-7; D call uncertain. The ends were cut back, 1 base at V and 0 bases at J, with 4 bases in the middle. From germline, CDR1 is PRHDT and CDR2 FYEKMQ (reference sequence). This CDR3 has 13 amino acids.

This clone was recorded a few times. This sequence joins TRBV5-1 and TRBJ2-5, with 7 nucleotides matching TRBD2. The CDR3 has 13 residues. Germline values: CDR1 SGHRS, CDR2 YFSETQ. The V gene end was trimmed by 2 bases and the J gene end by 5 bases; junction bases not matched to a gene: 3. The CDR3 bases are TGCGCCAGCAGCTTTGGCGGGAGTGAGACCCAGTACTTC. Residues: CASSFGGSETQYF. The full variable domain, in which reference TRBV5-1 and TRBJ2-5 provide the parts outside the CDR3, is KAGVTQTPRYLIKTRGQQVTLSCSPISGHRSVSWYQQTPGQGLQFLFEYFSETQRNKGNFPGRFSGRQFSNSRSEMNVSTLELGDSALYLCASSFGGSETQYFGPGTRLLVL.

The CDR3 nucleotides read TGTGCCAGCAGCGTAGATCCAGCGGGGGCCTCGGGGAGGACCGGGGAGCTGTTTTTT. Translated, it gives CASSVDPAGASGRTGELFF. J is TRBJ2-2 and V is TRBV9, with 8 bases lining up with TRBD2. This CDR3 is built from 19 residues. From germline, CDR1 is SGDLS and CDR2 YYNGEE. J gave up 5 bases and V 0 bases, and 15 bases lay outside the gene matches.

The chain carries TRBV5-8 and TRBJ2-5; TRBD2 agrees at 11 bases. The CDR3 sequence is 14 residues long. Germline V lookup: CDR1 SGHTS, CDR2 YDEGEE. V shed 4 bases, J shed 5 bases, and the junction held 4 bases outside the gene matches. CDR3 amino acids: CASSGGTSGETQYF. CDR3 in DNA: TGTGCCAGCAGCGGGGGGACTAGCGGTGAGACCCAGTACTTC.

The V call is TRBV28, the J call TRBJ1-3, with a tentative D call TRBD1 (6 bases). There are 14 residues in the CDR3. V lost 4 bases, J lost 2 bases, and 9 bases lay in between. Germline V lookup: CDR1 MDHEN, CDR2 SYDVKM. CDR3 nucleotides: TGTGCCAGCAGTTCAGGGGCCGCTGGAAACACCATATATTTT. Residues: CASSSGAAGNTIYF.

This clone appeared many times. V gene TRBV6-5 combines with J gene TRBJ1-4; possible D gene TRBD1, 5 bases. The V end lost 2 bases, the J end lost 10 bases, and 11 bases lay between the germline ends. In germline, CDR1 is MNHEY, CDR2 SVGAGI. The CDR3 runs 13 residues. CDR3 nucleotides: TGTGCCAGCAGTTACAAATGGGGACTAAAACTGTTTTTT. As protein: CASSYKWGLKLFF.

This rearrangement joins TRBV27 to TRBJ2-3; 14 bases are a match to TRBD2. In germline, CDR1 is MNHEY, CDR2 SMNVEV (reference sequence). Unmatched junction bases numbered 4, after V lost 2 bases and J lost 3 bases. The CDR3 runs 17 residues. The CDR3 nucleotides read TGTGCCAGCAGTTTACGGACTAGCGGGAGGTTTACAGATACGCAGTATTTT. Translated, it gives CASSLRTSGRFTDTQYF.

The V call is TRBV5-1, the J call TRBJ1-3; TRBD1 aligns across 7 bases. The germline gives CDR1 SGHRS, CDR2 YFSETQ. The CDR3 runs 15 residues. V lost 4 bases to trimming and J lost 4 bases; unmatched junction nucleotides: 8. CDR3 nucleotide sequence: TGCGCCAGCAGCCGACTGACAGGGATCGGAAACACCATATATTTT. Encoded protein: CASSRLTGIGNTIYF.

The rearrangement uses TRBV15 and TRBJ2-1, with 7 nucleotides matching TRBD2. Germline CDR1 and CDR2: LNHNV and YYDKDF (reference sequence). There are 16 residues in the CDR3. Trimming removed 1 base from V and 5 bases from J; junction bases left unmatched: 8. The CDR3 here is CATSRVKAGSHNEQFF. In nucleotides, the CDR3 is TGTGCCACCAGCAGAGTTAAAGCGGGATCGCACAATGAGCAGTTCTTC. The full variable domain, its missing parts supplied by reference TRBV15 and TRBJ2-1, is DAMVIQNPRYQVTQFGKPVTLSCSQTLNHNVMYWYQQKSSQAPKLLFHYYDKDFNNEADTPDNFQSRRPNTSFCFLDIRSPGLGDTAMYLCATSRVKAGSHNEQFFGPGTRLTVL.

The chain is built from TRBV5-1 and TRBJ2-7; possible D gene TRBD2, 5 bases. V shed 6 bases and J shed 1 base, with 8 bases lying between them. CDR3 size: 12 residues. In germline, CDR1 is SGHRS, CDR2 YFSETQ. The CDR3 region is CASNSGSYEQYF. The CDR3 DNA reads as TGCGCCAGCAACAGCGGTTCCTACGAGCAGTACTTC.

This sequence joins TRBV21-1 and TRBJ1-1; the DNA was not compared with TRBD1, the D call given in the table. TRBV21-1 is listed as a pseudogene. This CDR3 comprises 21 residues. The CDR3 loop reads CASSKGEEDRPPEEGNTEAFF. For the CDR3, the DNA is TGTGCCAGCAGCAAAGGAGAGGAGGACAGGCCCCCAGAGGAAGGGAACACTGAAGCTTTCTTT.

J is TRBJ2-3 and V is TRBV5-4; weak D call: TRBD1 (6 bases). Per germline, CDR1 SGHNT and CDR2 YYREEE (reference sequence). Trimming took off 3 bases at V and 4 bases at J, with 12 bases between the two ends. This CDR3 has 14 amino acids. This CDR3 is CASSSQGPADTQYF. As DNA, the CDR3 is TGTGCCAGCAGCTCCCAGGGGCCCGCAGATACGCAGTATTTT.

This chain links TRBV29-1 with TRBJ2-1; 7 bases match TRBD2. CDR3 length: 14 residues. Germline-derived CDR1 and CDR2 are SQVTM and ANQGSEA. The V gene end was trimmed by 7 bases and the J gene end by 1 base; junction bases not matched to a gene: 7. CDR3 amino acids: CSAGGTASYNEQFF. CDR3 coding DNA: TGCAGCGCCGGGGGGACCGCTTCCTACAATGAGCAGTTCTTC.

This clone has just a few counts. The V call is TRBV13, the J call TRBJ1-1; D gene uncertain. V lost 1 base to trimming and J lost 4 bases, with 7 bases between them. This CDR3 comprises 13 residues. Germline CDR1 and CDR2: PRHDT and FYEKMQ (reference sequence). This chain's CDR3 is CASSLEGSTEAFF. The CDR3 coding sequence is TGTGCCAGCAGCTTAGAAGGGAGCACTGAAGCTTTCTTT.